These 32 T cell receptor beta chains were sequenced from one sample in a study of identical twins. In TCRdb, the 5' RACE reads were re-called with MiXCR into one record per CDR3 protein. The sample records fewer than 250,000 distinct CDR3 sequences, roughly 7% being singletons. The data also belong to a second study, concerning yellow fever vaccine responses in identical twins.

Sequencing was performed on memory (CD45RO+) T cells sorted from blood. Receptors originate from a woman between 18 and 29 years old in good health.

For the CDR3, the DNA is TGCAGTGCTAGGCCGGGACAGGGAACGGGCGAGCAGTACGTC. Amino acid sequence: CSARPGQGTGEQYV. The chain joins TRBV20-1 to TRBJ2-7; 9 positions agree with TRBD1. V dropped 3 bases and J dropped 6; count of bases not matched to a gene: 9. Germline-derived CDR1 and CDR2 are DFQATT and SNEGSKA (reference sequence). CDR3 length: 14 residues.

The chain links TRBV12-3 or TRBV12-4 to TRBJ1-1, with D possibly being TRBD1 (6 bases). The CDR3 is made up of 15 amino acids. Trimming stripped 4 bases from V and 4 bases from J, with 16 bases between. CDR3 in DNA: TGTGCCAGCAGTTCACCGGGACATGGATCCACTGAAGCTTTCTTT. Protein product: CASSSPGHGSTEAFF.

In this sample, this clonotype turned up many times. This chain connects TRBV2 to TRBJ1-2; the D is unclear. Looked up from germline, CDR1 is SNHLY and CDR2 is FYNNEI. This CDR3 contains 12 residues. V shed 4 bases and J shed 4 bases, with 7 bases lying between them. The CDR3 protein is CASSASGYGYTF. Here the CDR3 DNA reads TGTGCCAGCAGTGCGTCGGGCTATGGCTACACCTTC. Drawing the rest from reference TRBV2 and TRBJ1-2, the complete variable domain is EPEVTQTPSHQVTQMGQEVILRCVPISNHLYFYWYRQILGQKVEFLVSFYNNEISEKSEIFDDQFSVERPDGSNFTLKIRSTKLEDSAMYFCASSASGYGYTFGSGTRLTVV.

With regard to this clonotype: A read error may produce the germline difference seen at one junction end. The CDR3 DNA sequence: TGTGCCAGCAGTCGGGACTACAAATCCTACAATGTGCAGTTCTTC. This sequence encodes CASSRDYKSYNVQFF. This rearrangement joins TRBV14 to TRBJ2-1, with 7 bases that match TRBD2. CDR1 is SGHDN and CDR2 is FVKESK in the germline V gene. The CDR3 is made up of 15 amino acids. The variable domain in full, completed from reference TRBV14 and TRBJ2-1, reads EAGVTQFPSHSVIEKGQTVTLRCDPISGHDNLYWYRRVMGKEIKFLLHFVKESKQDESGMPNNRFLAERTGGTYSTLKVQPAELEDSGVYFCASSRDYKSYNVQFFGPGTRLTVL.

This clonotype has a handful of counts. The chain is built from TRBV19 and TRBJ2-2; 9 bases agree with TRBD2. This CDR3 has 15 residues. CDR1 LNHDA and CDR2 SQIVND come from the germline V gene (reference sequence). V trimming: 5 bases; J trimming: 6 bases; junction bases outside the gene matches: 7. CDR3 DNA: TGTGCCAGTAGTTTCGGCGGGAGGGCCGCCGGGGAGCTGTTTTTT. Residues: CASSFGGRAAGELFF.

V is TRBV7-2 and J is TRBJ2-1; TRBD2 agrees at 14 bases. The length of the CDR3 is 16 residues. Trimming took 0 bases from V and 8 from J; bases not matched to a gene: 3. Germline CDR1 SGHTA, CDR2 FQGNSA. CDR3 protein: CASSLAGTSGSYEQFF. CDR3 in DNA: TGTGCCAGCAGCTTAGCGGGGACTAGCGGGAGTTATGAGCAGTTCTTC.

CDR3 region: CASSLEIEQFF. CDR3 sequence (DNA): TGCGCCAGCAGCTTGGAGATTGAGCAGTTCTTC. The chain joins TRBV5-1 to TRBJ2-1; D gene uncertain. This CDR3 contains 11 residues. CDR1 SGHRS and CDR2 YFSETQ come from the germline V gene. Trimming removed 0 bases at V and 9 bases at J, with 4 bases between.

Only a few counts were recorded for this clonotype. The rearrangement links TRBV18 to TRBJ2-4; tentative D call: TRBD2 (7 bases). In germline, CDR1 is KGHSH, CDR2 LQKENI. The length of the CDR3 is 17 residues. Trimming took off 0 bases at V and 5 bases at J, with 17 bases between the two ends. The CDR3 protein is CASSPPVGGAGQNIQYF. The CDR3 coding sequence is TGTGCCAGCTCACCACCCGTAGGGGGGGCTGGACAAAACATTCAGTACTTC.

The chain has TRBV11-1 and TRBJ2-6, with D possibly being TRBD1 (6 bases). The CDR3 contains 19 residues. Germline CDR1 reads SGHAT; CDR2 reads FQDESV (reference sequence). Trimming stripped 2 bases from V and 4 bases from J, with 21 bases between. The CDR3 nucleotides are TGTGCCAGCAGCTTAATTCCTAAGACGACAGGCCCCGGGGCCAACGTCCTGACTTTC. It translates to CASSLIPKTTGPGANVLTF.

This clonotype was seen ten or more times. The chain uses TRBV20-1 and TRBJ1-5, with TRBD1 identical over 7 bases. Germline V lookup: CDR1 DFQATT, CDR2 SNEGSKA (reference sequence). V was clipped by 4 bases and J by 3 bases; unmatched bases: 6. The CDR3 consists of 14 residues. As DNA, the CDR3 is TGCAGTGCTATTACGGACAGGCTCAATCAGCCCCAGCATTTT. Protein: CSAITDRLNQPQHF.

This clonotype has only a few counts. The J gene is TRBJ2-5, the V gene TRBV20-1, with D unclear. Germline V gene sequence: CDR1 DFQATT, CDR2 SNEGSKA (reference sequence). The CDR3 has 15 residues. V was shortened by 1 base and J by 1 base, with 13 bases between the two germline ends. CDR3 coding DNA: TGCAGTGCTAGAGGGGTAAGGGAACCCCAAGAGACCCAGTACTTC. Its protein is CSARGVREPQETQYF.

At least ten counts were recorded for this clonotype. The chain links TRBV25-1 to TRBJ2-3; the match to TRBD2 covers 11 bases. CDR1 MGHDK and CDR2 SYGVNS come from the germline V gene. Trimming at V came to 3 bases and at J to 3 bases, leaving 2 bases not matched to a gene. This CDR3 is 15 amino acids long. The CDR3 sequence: CASSDTSGGTDTQYF. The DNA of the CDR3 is TGTGCCAGCAGTGATACTAGCGGGGGTACAGATACGCAGTATTTT.

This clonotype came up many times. The DNA of the CDR3 is TGTGCCAGCACCAAAGCAGGGCGTCAAGAGACCCAGTACTTC. Translating gives CASTKAGRQETQYF. The chain carries TRBV6-1 and TRBJ2-5, with a weak D call TRBD1 (5 bases). Germline CDR1 MNHNS, CDR2 SASEGT. The CDR3 loop spans 14 amino acids. V was pared by 7 bases and J by 2 bases, with 14 bases between.

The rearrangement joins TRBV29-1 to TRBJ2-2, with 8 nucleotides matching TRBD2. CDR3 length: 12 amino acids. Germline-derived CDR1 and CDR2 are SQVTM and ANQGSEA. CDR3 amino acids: CAGGNLVGELFF. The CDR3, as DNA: TGCGCGGGGGGAAATTTGGTCGGGGAGCTGTTTTTT.

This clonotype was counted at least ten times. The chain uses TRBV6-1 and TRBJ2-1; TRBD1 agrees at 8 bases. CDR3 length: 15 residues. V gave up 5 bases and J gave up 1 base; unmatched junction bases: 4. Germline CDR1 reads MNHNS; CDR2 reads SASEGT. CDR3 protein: CASSPGQGSYNEQFF. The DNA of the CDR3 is TGTGCCAGCAGTCCCGGACAGGGTTCCTACAATGAGCAGTTCTTC.

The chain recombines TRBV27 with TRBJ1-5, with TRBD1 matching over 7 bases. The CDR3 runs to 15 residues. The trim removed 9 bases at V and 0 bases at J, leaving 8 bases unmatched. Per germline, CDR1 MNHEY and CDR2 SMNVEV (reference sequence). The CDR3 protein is CASDRVANSNQPQHF. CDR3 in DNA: TGTGCCAGTGACAGGGTCGCTAATAGCAATCAGCCCCAGCATTTT.

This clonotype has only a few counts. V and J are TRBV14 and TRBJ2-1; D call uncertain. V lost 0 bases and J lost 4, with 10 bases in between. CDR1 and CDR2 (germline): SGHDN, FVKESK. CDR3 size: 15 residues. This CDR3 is CASSQEAVGYNEQFF. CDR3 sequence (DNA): TGTGCCAGCAGCCAAGAGGCGGTAGGGTACAATGAGCAGTTCTTC.

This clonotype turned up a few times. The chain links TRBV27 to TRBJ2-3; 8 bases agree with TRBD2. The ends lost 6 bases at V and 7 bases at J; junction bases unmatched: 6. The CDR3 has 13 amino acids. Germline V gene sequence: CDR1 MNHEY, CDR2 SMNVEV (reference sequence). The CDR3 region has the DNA TGTGCCAGCAGGAGCGGGAGCCTCTATACGCAGTATTTT. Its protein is CASRSGSLYTQYF.

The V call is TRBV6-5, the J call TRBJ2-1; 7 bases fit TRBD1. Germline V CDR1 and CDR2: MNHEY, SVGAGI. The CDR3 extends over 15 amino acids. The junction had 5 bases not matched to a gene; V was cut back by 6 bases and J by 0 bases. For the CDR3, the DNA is TGTGCCAGCAGGTACAGGGGAAGCTCCTACAATGAGCAGTTCTTC. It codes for CASRYRGSSYNEQFF.

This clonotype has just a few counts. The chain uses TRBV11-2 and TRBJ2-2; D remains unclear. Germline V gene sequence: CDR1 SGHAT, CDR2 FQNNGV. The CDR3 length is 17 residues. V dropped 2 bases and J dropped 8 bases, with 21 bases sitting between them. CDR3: CASSLNLLSGLKGELFF. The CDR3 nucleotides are TGTGCCAGCAGCTTAAACCTCCTGTCGGGCTTAAAAGGGGAGCTGTTTTTT.

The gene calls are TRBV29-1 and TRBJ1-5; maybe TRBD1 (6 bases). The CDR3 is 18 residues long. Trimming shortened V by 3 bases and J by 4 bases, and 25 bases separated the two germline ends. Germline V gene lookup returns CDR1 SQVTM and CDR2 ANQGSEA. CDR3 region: CSVDSPRSGQSRNQPQHF. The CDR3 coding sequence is TGCAGCGTTGATTCTCCCCGGAGCGGACAGTCAAGAAATCAGCCCCAGCATTTT.

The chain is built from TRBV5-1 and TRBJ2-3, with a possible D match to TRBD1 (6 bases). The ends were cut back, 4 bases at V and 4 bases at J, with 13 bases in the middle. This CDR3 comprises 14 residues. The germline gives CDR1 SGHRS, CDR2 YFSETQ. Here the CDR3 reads CASSLNRDPDTQYF. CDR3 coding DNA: TGCGCCAGCAGCCTGAACAGGGATCCAGATACGCAGTATTTT.

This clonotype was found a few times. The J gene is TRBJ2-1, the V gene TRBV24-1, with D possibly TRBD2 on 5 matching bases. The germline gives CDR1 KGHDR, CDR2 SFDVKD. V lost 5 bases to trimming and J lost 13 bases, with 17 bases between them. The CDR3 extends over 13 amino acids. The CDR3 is CATSALAQGAQFF. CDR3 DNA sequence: TGTGCCACCAGTGCCCTAGCTCAAGGAGCTCAGTTCTTC.

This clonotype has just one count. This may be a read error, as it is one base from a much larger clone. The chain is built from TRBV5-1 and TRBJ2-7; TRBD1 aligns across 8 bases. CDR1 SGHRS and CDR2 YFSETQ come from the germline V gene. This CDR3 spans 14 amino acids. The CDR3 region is CAGSQGQVYYEQYF. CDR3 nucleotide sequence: TGCGCCGGCAGCCAGGGACAGGTATACTACGAGCAGTACTTC.

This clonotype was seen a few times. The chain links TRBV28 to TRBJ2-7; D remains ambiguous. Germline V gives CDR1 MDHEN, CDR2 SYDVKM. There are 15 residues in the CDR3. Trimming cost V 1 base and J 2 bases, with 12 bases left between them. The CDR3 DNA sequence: TGTGCCAGCAGTTTATACCTACTTATAACCTACGAGCAGTACTTC. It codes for CASSLYLLITYEQYF. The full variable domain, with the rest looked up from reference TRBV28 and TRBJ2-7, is DVKVTQSSRYLVKRTGEKVFLECVQDMDHENMFWYRQDPGLGLRLIYFSYDVKMKEKGDIPEGYSVSREKKERFSLILESASTNQTSMYLCASSLYLLITYEQYFGPGTRLTVT.

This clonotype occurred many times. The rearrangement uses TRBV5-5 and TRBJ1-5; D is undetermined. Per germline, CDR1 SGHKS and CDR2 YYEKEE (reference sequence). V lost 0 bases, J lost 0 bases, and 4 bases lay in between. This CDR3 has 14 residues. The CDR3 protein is CASSLALSNQPQHF. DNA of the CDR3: TGTGCCAGCAGCTTGGCCCTTAGCAATCAGCCCCAGCATTTT.

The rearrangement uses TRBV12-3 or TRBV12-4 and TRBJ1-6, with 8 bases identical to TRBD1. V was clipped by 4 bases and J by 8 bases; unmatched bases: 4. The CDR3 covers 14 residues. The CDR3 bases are TGTGCCAGCAGTTACACGACAGGGGATTCACCCCTCCACTTT. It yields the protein CASSYTTGDSPLHF.

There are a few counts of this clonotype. CDR3 sequence reads: CASSFSQISYEQYF. For the CDR3, the DNA is TGTGCCAGCAGCTTTTCCCAAATTTCCTACGAGCAGTACTTC. This chain joins TRBV5-6 and TRBJ2-7; the D is unclear. This CDR3 is built from 14 residues. The germline V gene encodes CDR1 SGHDT and CDR2 YYEEEE. Deletions cut 2 bases from V and 1 base from J, with 10 bases between. The whole variable domain, filled in from reference TRBV5-6 and TRBJ2-7, reads DAGVTQSPTHLIKTRGQQVTLRCSPKSGHDTVSWYQQALGQGPQFIFQYYEEEERQRGNFPDRFSGHQFPNYSSELNVNALLLGDSALYLCASSFSQISYEQYFGPGTRLTVT.

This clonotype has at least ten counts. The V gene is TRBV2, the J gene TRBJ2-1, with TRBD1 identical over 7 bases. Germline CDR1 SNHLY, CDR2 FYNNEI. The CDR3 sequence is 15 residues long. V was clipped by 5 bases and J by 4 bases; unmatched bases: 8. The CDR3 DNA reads TGTGCCAGCAGTCCCCCAGGGGGTGGGTACAATGAGCAGTTCTTC. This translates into CASSPPGGGYNEQFF.

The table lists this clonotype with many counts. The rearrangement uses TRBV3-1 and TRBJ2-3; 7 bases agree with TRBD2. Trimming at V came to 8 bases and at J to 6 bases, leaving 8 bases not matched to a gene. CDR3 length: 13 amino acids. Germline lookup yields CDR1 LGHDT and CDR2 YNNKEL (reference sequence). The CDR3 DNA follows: TGTGCCAGCGGGGAGGGAGTGGTTGATACGCAGTATTTT. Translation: CASGEGVVDTQYF.

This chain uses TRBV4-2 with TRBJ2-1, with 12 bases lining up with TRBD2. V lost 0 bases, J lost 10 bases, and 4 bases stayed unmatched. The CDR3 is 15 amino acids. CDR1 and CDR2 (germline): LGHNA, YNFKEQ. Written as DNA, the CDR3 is TGTGCCAGCAGCCAAGATCTAGCGGGAGGGGGGGAGCAGTTCTTC. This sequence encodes CASSQDLAGGGEQFF.

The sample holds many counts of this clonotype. CDR3 in amino acids: CASSFGAPIYEQYF. Written as DNA, the CDR3 is TGTGCCAGCAGTTTCGGGGCCCCCATCTACGAGCAGTACTTC. This chain connects TRBV28 to TRBJ2-7, with D perhaps TRBD1 or TRBD2 (5 bases each). Trimming removed 3 bases at V and 3 bases at J, with 12 bases between. Germline-derived CDR1 and CDR2 are MDHEN and SYDVKM. The CDR3 totals 14 residues.